Below are 26 T cell receptor beta chains sequenced from a single sample in a study of shared clonotypes between healthy human individuals. Sequenced by immunoSEQ multiplex PCR; TCRdb stores in-frame clones only, minus some. The sample yields 470,000 or so clones, over 70% seen once. Sequenced material: PBMCs. The receptors come from a woman between 40 and 55 years old in good health. Some clones in this sample may be carry-over from other donors' samples.

With regard to this clone: This likely stems from a read error, as it lies one base from a far larger clone. The same CDR3 can be traced to other DNA sequences in this sample. V usage is TRBV25-1 and J usage is TRBJ2-3; a weak D match, TRBD2 (5 bases). The CDR3 sequence is 15 residues long. V lost 5 bases and J lost 1, with 13 bases in between. Germline values: CDR1 MGHDK, CDR2 SYGVNS. The CDR3 nucleotides are TGTGCCAGCAGTTCTAGGCTAGCAGGCACAGATACGCAGTATTTT. It translates to CASSSRLAGTDTQYF.

The rearrangement links TRBV7-9 to TRBJ2-1; a weak D match, TRBD2 (6 bases). From germline, CDR1 is SEHNR and CDR2 FQNEAQ (reference sequence). This CDR3 region has 15 residues. V lost 5 bases and J lost 4, with 15 bases in between. The CDR3 loop reads CASSHTSYKYNEQFF. As DNA, the CDR3 is TGTGCCAGCAGCCATACTAGCTACAAGTACAATGAGCAGTTCTTC. Drawing the rest from reference TRBV7-9 and TRBJ2-1, the complete variable domain is DTGVSQNPRHKITKRGQNVTFRCDPISEHNRLYWYRQTLGQGPEFLTYFQNEAQLEKSRLLSDRFSAERPKGSFSTLEIQRTEQGDSAMYLCASSHTSYKYNEQFFGPGTRLTVL.

The rearrangement joins TRBV7-9 to TRBJ1-1, with 7 bases aligning to TRBD1. This CDR3 has 15 amino acids. The germline V gene has CDR1 SEHNR and CDR2 FQNEAQ (reference sequence). The V and J ends lost 5 bases and 0 bases, in that order; junction bases with no gene match: 6. CDR3 protein: CASSPRDRLNTEAFF. The CDR3 DNA is TGTGCCAGCAGCCCACGGGACAGATTGAACACTGAAGCTTTCTTT.

V gene TRBV5-1 combines with J gene TRBJ1-2, with 8 bases fitting TRBD1. Trimming at V came to 2 bases and at J to 7 bases, leaving 7 bases not matched to a gene. In germline, CDR1 is SGHRS, CDR2 YFSETQ. This CDR3 contains 14 residues. The CDR3 nucleotides read TGCGCCAGCAGCTTATTTGGGACAGGCGCTGGCTACACCTTC. Translated: CASSLFGTGAGYTF.

The chain joins TRBV9 to TRBJ2-7; TRBD1 or TRBD2 may be the D gene (5 bases each). The V end was cut by 4 bases, the J end by 6 bases, with 14 bases between. Germline V gene sequence: CDR1 SGDLS, CDR2 YYNGEE. The CDR3 has 13 residues. CDR3: CASSSTMRGEQYF. As DNA, the CDR3 is TGTGCCAGCAGCTCTACCATGAGGGGCGAGCAGTACTTC.

DNA of the CDR3: TGTGCCAGCAGCTTAGGTGGCAGGAGGAACACTGAAGCTTTCTTT. Translation: CASSLGGRRNTEAFF. The chain couples TRBV7-2 to TRBJ1-1; D gene ambiguous. CDR3 length equals 15 residues. Between the trimmed V and J ends, which lost 1 base and 1 base, there was a span of 10 bases. Germline V gives CDR1 SGHTA, CDR2 FQGNSA.

This clone appeared a few times. The chain recombines TRBV28 with TRBJ1-4; TRBD1 matches 7 bases. V lost 8 bases to trimming and J lost 7 bases; unmatched junction nucleotides: 7. From germline, CDR1 is MDHEN and CDR2 SYDVKM. The CDR3 is 13 amino acids. DNA of the CDR3: TGTGCCAGCTCCGCCGACAGGGTTGAAAAACTGTTTTTT. It yields the protein CASSADRVEKLFF.

Concerning this clone: A far larger clone is one base from this, pointing to a likely read error. The rearrangement uses TRBV11-2 and TRBJ2-7; 8 nucleotides match TRBD2. In germline, CDR1 is SGHAT, CDR2 FQNNGV. The CDR3 spans 15 residues. CDR3 sequence (DNA): TGTGCCAGCAGCTTAGCCGTAGCGGGGATCTACGAGCAGTGCTTC. It codes for CASSLAVAGIYEQCF.

The V gene is TRBV15, the J gene TRBJ2-2, with D perhaps assigned TRBD1 or TRBD2 (5 bases each). Deletions cut 1 base from V and 5 bases from J, with 14 bases between. CDR1 is LNHNV and CDR2 is YYDKDF in the germline V gene (reference sequence). The CDR3 covers 16 residues. For the CDR3, the DNA is TGTGCCACCAGCAGAGTGGGACGGCTACCTACCGGGGAGCTGTTTTTT. This gives the protein CATSRVGRLPTGELFF.

This clone came up many times. The sample has other DNA sequences that encode this CDR3 too. The V and J genes are TRBV30 and TRBJ2-7, with D uncertain. Germline CDR1 reads GTSNPN; CDR2 reads SVGIG (reference sequence). The CDR3 spans 9 residues. V was clipped by 7 bases and J by 9 bases, with 10 bases between them. This CDR3 is CAFRGVQYF. The CDR3 bases are TGTGCCTTCCGTGGTGTGCAGTACTTC.

The chain joins TRBV18 to TRBJ2-5; tentatively, D is TRBD1 (5 bases). This CDR3 is built from 14 residues. CDR1 is KGHSH and CDR2 is LQKENI in the germline V gene. The V end lost 3 bases, the J end lost 4 bases, and 12 bases lay between the germline ends. CDR3 nucleotides: TGTGCCAGCTCACCTCAGGGAAACTCAGAGACCCAGTACTTC. Its translation is CASSPQGNSETQYF.

V usage is TRBV7-8 and J usage is TRBJ2-1; TRBD2 aligns across 11 bases. Germline V gene data show CDR1 as SGHVS and CDR2 as FQNEAQ. V gave up 5 bases and J gave up 2 bases; unmatched junction bases: 2. The CDR3 loop spans 15 amino acids. The CDR3 nucleotides are TGTGCCAGCAGCCTACTAGCGGGAGCCTACAATGAGCAGTTCTTC. This translates into CASSLLAGAYNEQFF.

The chain joins TRBV7-8 to TRBJ1-2; no reliable D call. The V and J ends lost 5 bases and 7 bases respectively, with 11 bases between them. Germline V gives CDR1 SGHVS, CDR2 FQNEAQ. The CDR3 length is 12 residues. CDR3: CASSPAGSGYTF. Here the CDR3 DNA reads TGTGCCAGCAGCCCTGCGGGTTCTGGCTACACCTTC.

The table lists this clone with a few counts. V and J are TRBV5-1 and TRBJ2-7; tentative D call: TRBD1 (6 bases). Germline V lookup: CDR1 SGHRS, CDR2 YFSETQ. The V and J ends lost 0 bases and 7 bases respectively, with 17 bases between them. The CDR3 runs to 15 residues. Here the CDR3 DNA reads TGCGCCAGCAGCTTGGGAGACAGGCACCCAGGTGAGCAGTACTTC. Its translation is CASSLGDRHPGEQYF.

V gene TRBV7-9 combines with J gene TRBJ2-3, with D unclear. The CDR3 consists of 13 residues. Trimming left V 5 bases short and J 4 bases short, with 10 bases between. Germline CDR1 reads SEHNR; CDR2 reads FQNEAQ (reference sequence). The DNA of the CDR3 is TGTGCCAGCAGCCTTCTAATCGCAGATACGCAGTATTTT. It codes for CASSLLIADTQYF.

To note about this clone: In the same sample, other DNA sequences code for this CDR3. The rearrangement uses TRBV19 and TRBJ2-5, with D maybe TRBD1 (5 bases). The CDR3 has 13 residues. Trimming cost V 3 bases and J 5 bases, with 10 bases left between them. CDR1 and CDR2 from the germline V gene are LNHDA and SQIVND (reference sequence). CDR3 coding DNA: TGTGCCAGTAGTATCGCAGGGTGGGAGACCCAGTACTTC. It translates to CASSIAGWETQYF.

Of note for this clone: A read error likely explains this, since a far larger clone differs by one base. CDR3 sequence (DNA): TGTGTCAGCAGCTCAGCAATAGCGGGAGCAAGGGCGGAGCAGTACTTC. Residues: CVSSSAIAGARAEQYF. This rearrangement joins TRBV5-4 to TRBJ2-7, with 9 bases aligning to TRBD2. The CDR3 runs 16 residues. Germline CDR1 SGHNT, CDR2 YYREEE (reference sequence).

This chain joins TRBV25-1 and TRBJ2-2; TRBD2 matches at 10 bases. The J segment lost 5 bases and the V segment lost 4 bases, leaving 7 bases of the junction unmatched. The CDR3 spans 16 residues. Per germline, CDR1 MGHDK and CDR2 SYGVNS. This CDR3 is CASSASGRAGTGELFF. Written as DNA, the CDR3 is TGTGCCAGCAGTGCCAGCGGGAGGGCCGGAACCGGGGAGCTGTTTTTT.

The chain employs TRBV27 and TRBJ2-1; 12 bases are a match to TRBD2. Germline CDR1 reads MNHEY; CDR2 reads SMNVEV (reference sequence). J lost 10 bases, V lost 5 bases, and 9 bases had no gene match. CDR3 length equals 15 residues. CDR3 residues: CASSAGTSGQGEQFF. DNA for the CDR3: TGTGCCAGCAGTGCCGGGACTAGCGGGCAAGGGGAGCAGTTCTTC.

The rearrangement uses TRBV11-2 and TRBJ2-3; D is ambiguous. CDR3 length: 13 residues. Trimming removed 5 bases from V and 0 bases from J, with 6 bases in between. Germline V gene sequence: CDR1 SGHAT, CDR2 FQNNGV. The CDR3 sequence: CASSPGSTDTQYF. The CDR3, as DNA: TGTGCCAGCAGCCCCGGCAGCACAGATACGCAGTATTTT. The full variable domain, completed using reference TRBV11-2 and TRBJ2-3, is EAGVAQSPRYKIIEKRQSVAFWCNPISGHATLYWYQQILGQGPKLLIQFQNNGVVDDSQLPKDRFSAERLKGVDSTLKIQPAKLEDSAVYLCASSPGSTDTQYFGPGTRLTVL.

The chain recombines TRBV30 with TRBJ2-2; D is perhaps TRBD1 or TRBD2 (6 bases each). There are 15 residues in the CDR3. Trimming cost V 1 base and J 0 bases, with 9 bases left between them. Germline V gene sequence: CDR1 GTSNPN, CDR2 SVGIG (reference sequence). CDR3 bases: TGTGCCTGGAGTGAGGGGGGAGCGAACACCGGGGAGCTGTTTTTT. Translating gives CAWSEGGANTGELFF.

The CDR3 protein is CASSPTARFLAGGVGTDTQYF. CDR3 bases: TGTGCCAGCAGCCCAACGGCCCGGTTTCTAGCGGGAGGTGTCGGCACAGATACGCAGTATTTT. V gene TRBV7-3 combines with J gene TRBJ2-3; 11 nucleotides match TRBD2. Losses at the gene ends were 5 bases for V and 1 base for J; bases not matched to a gene: 20. This CDR3 has 21 amino acids. Germline V lookup: CDR1 SGHTA, CDR2 FQGTGA.

With regard to this clone: Other DNA sequences from this sample encode an identical CDR3 as well. The chain is built from TRBV2 and TRBJ1-4, with a tentative D call TRBD1 (6 bases). This CDR3 is 14 amino acids long. Germline V CDR1 and CDR2: SNHLY, FYNNEI. Trimming removed 4 bases from V and 3 bases from J, with 9 bases in between. The CDR3 loop reads CASSADRSNEKLFF. DNA for the CDR3: TGTGCCAGCAGTGCCGACAGGTCTAATGAAAAACTGTTTTTT.

V usage is TRBV19 and J usage is TRBJ1-4; maybe TRBD1 (6 bases). Germline V gene data show CDR1 as LNHDA and CDR2 as SQIVND (reference sequence). The CDR3 runs 15 residues. The V gene lost 6 bases and the J gene lost 5 bases, with 16 bases spanning the gap. CDR3 sequence reads: CASSQRTANNEKLFF. The CDR3 bases are TGTGCCAGTAGCCAACGGACAGCGAACAATGAAAAACTGTTTTTT.

The V gene is TRBV5-1, the J gene TRBJ1-4; perhaps TRBD1 as D (5 bases). Germline V gene data show CDR1 as SGHRS and CDR2 as YFSETQ. Trimming stripped 5 bases from V and 6 bases from J, with 14 bases between. The CDR3 sequence is 14 residues long. The DNA for the CDR3 is TGCGCCAGCAGGCCTGGACGGGGGGATGAAAAACTGTTTTTT. It codes for CASRPGRGDEKLFF.

The chain recombines TRBV18 with TRBJ1-2; D unclear. The germline CDR1 and CDR2 sequences are KGHSH and LQKENI. V was pared by 2 bases and J by 2 bases, with 9 bases between. CDR3 size: 14 residues. CDR3 residues: CASSPNRENYGYTF. DNA for the CDR3: TGTGCCAGCTCACCAAATAGGGAGAACTATGGCTACACCTTC.